Listed below are T cell receptor beta chains from one sample, sequenced in a study of T cells after yellow fever vaccination. TCRdb recomputed calls from the 5' RACE reads with MiXCR, one row per CDR3 protein. The sample has a few hundred thousand distinct CDR3 sequences, 15% to 20% seen once. Sequenced here: PBMCs, sampled 15 days after the yellow fever booster vaccination. The receptors here all came from a man aged 25-40 years who received the YFV17D yellow fever vaccine. Both conserved end residues are part of each CDR3. D genes are given only for firm matches. The size field is filled for only some rows; it gives once, few, many or a size class.

j_call cdr3_length v_call d_call clone_size cdr3_nt cdr3_aa
TRBJ2-5 12 TRBV28 - - TGTGCCAGCAGTTGGGCGGGGGAGACCCAGTACTTC CASSWAGETQYF
TRBJ2-7 18 TRBV20-1 TRBD2 few TGCAGTGCTTGGTACTTTCCGACTAGCGGGAGGGCCAACTACGAGCAGTACTTC CSAWYFPTSGRANYEQYF
TRBJ2-4 13 TRBV14 - - TGTGCCAGCAGCCAGGGGACCAAAAACATTCAGTACTTC CASSQGTKNIQYF
TRBJ1-2 15 TRBV7-2 - few TGTGCCAGCAGCTCAAGGACCCGCTCTCGGGATGGCTACACCTTC CASSSRTRSRDGYTF
TRBJ2-7 14 TRBV5-1 - - TGCGCCAGCAGCTTGGAACAGCCCTCCTACGAGCAGTACTTC CASSLEQPSYEQYF
TRBJ2-2 14 TRBV5-1 - - TGCGCCAGCAGCCCCCCCGGGGCGAGCGGGGAGCTGTTTTTT CASSPPGASGELFF
TRBJ2-1 16 TRBV19 TRBD2 - TGTGCCAGTAGTATTCTGGGGACTAGCGGGAGTGGCGAGCAGTTCTTC CASSILGTSGSGEQFF
TRBJ2-7 13 TRBV25-1 TRBD2 - TGTGCCACCTCAGGAGCGGGAGTCTACGAGCAGTACTTC CATSGAGVYEQYF
TRBJ2-7 14 TRBV20-1 - - TGCAGTGCTAGATCCCGGGACCACTCCTACGAGCAGTACTTC CSARSRDHSYEQYF
TRBJ2-6 14 TRBV20-1 - - TGCAGTGCTAGCGCACAGTCCGGGGCCAACGTCCTGACTTTC CSASAQSGANVLTF
TRBJ2-5 13 TRBV7-9 TRBD1 few TGTGCCAGCAAGACAGGGGTGAAAGAGACCCAGTACTTC CASKTGVKETQYF
TRBJ2-1 14 TRBV14 TRBD2 - TGTGCCAGCAGGGGGACTAGTATCTACAATGAGCAGTTCTTC CASRGTSIYNEQFF
TRBJ2-5 15 TRBV7-8 - few TGTGCCAGCAGCAAATCCGGGACACTGCAAGAGACCCAGTACTTC CASSKSGTLQETQYF
TRBJ2-1 10 TRBV11-2 - few TGTGCCACCTCAGGGAATGAGCAGTTCTTC CATSGNEQFF
TRBJ1-2 13 TRBV4-3 - few TGCGCCAGCAGCCAACGGGTTGGTAATGGCTACACCTTC CASSQRVGNGYTF
TRBJ2-7 14 TRBV5-1 TRBD2 few TGCGCCAGCAGCCCCGACGGGACTATCTACGAGCAGTACTTC CASSPDGTIYEQYF
TRBJ2-7 14 TRBV12-3/TRBV12-4 TRBD1 few TGTGCCAGCAGTCCCCGACAGGGGCTCTGGGAGCAGTACTTC CASSPRQGLWEQYF